The entry below gives a single TCR beta chain sequence along with its context. This entry is derived from a study of cytomegalovirus exposure and HLA in healthy donors. PCR amplification relied on 60 Vbeta primers (plus 13 Jbeta primers). Assay used: immunoSEQ multiplex PCR; TCRdb lists only in-frame clones, some missing. Of roughly 55,000 clones in the sample, 65% to 85% were seen once. V was shortened by 3 bases and J by 2 bases, with 9 bases between the two germline ends. The CDR3 extends over 14 amino acids. Looked up from germline, CDR1 is SNHLY and CDR2 is FYNNEI. The chain recombines TRBV2 with TRBJ2-3; D may be TRBD1 (6 bases). The sample taken for sequencing was PBMCs. This sequence originates from a boy between 10 and 17 years old in good health and CMV-seropositive. CDR3 in amino acids: CASSEGQSTDTQYF. CDR3 sequence (DNA): TGTGCCAGCAGTGAGGGACAATCCACAGATACGCAGTATTTT.